These 20 T cell receptor beta chains share one sample of origin, sequenced in a study of CD8 T cells in Susac syndrome (dated by TCRdb to between 2018 and 2021). Library construction relied on the immunoSEQ multiplex PCR assay. RNA was extracted with the RNeasy kit and roughly 0.45 to 1 ug was reverse transcribed using random hexamers. TCRdb trimmed the raw reads at Q25, called clones with MiXCR and kept productive beta chains. Each record represents a unique CDR3 protein, reported with the most common genes and DNA among its rows. A total of 200,000 to 250,000 distinct CDR3 sequences appear in this sample, approximately 95% of them only once. The ten largest clones represent 0.07% to 0.095% of the sample. Sequencing used CD4+ T cells from PBMCs. All receptors come from a human donor with multiple sclerosis.

J is TRBJ2-2 and V is TRBV30; D is uncertain. This CDR3 contains 12 residues. V lost 5 bases to trimming and J lost 8 bases, with 12 bases between them. Germline V gene lookup returns CDR1 GTSNPN and CDR2 SVGIG (reference sequence). CDR3 protein: CAWGHGYGELFF. CDR3 coding DNA: TGTGCCTGGGGCCATGGGTATGGGGAGCTGTTTTTT. Supplemented by reference TRBV30 and TRBJ2-2, the full variable domain reads SQTIHQWPATLVQPVGSPLSLECTVEGTSNPNLYWYRQAAGRGLQLLFYSVGIGQISSEVPQNLSASRPQDRQFILSSKKLLLSDSGFYLCAWGHGYGELFFGEGSRLTVL.

This chain joins TRBV5-6 and TRBJ2-7, with TRBD1 matching 7 bases. This CDR3 has 14 amino acids. With V trimmed by 7 bases and J by 4 bases, 11 bases remained unmatched. Germline V gene lookup returns CDR1 SGHDT and CDR2 YYEEEE. The CDR3 DNA reads as TGTGCCAGCCGCCAGACAGGGAATGAATACGAGCAGTACTTC. Protein sequence: CASRQTGNEYEQYF.

The V and J genes are TRBV29-1 and TRBJ2-2; 12 nucleotides align to TRBD2. Unmatched junction bases numbered 13, after V lost 8 bases and J lost 3 bases. The CDR3 runs 17 residues. CDR1 is SQVTM and CDR2 is ANQGSEA in the germline V gene. The chain's CDR3 is CSSRLSSGGADTGELFF. The DNA for the CDR3 is TGCAGCTCACGCCTGTCTAGCGGGGGGGCCGACACCGGGGAGCTGTTTTTT.

The chain combines TRBV18 with TRBJ2-3, with D maybe TRBD1 (6 bases). This CDR3 is built from 16 residues. Germline CDR1 is KGHSH and CDR2 is LQKENI. V was cut by 6 bases and J by 2 bases, with 18 bases left in between. CDR3 in DNA: TGTGCCAGCTCCCAACTCCCGACAGGCGCCACAGATACGCAGTATTTT. Protein sequence: CASSQLPTGATDTQYF.

This sequence joins TRBV20-1 and TRBJ2-1, with 7 bases matching TRBD2. The germline CDR1 and CDR2 sequences are DFQATT and SNEGSKA (reference sequence). V trimming: 4 bases; J trimming: 3 bases; junction bases outside the gene matches: 9. CDR3 size: 15 residues. CDR3 residues: CSAKSPSGLYNEQFF. The CDR3 region has the DNA TGCAGTGCTAAGTCCCCTAGCGGACTCTACAATGAGCAGTTCTTC.

The chain recombines TRBV11-1 with TRBJ2-1; D is ambiguous. Germline CDR1 and CDR2: SGHAT and FQDESV (reference sequence). Trimming took off 5 bases at V and 5 bases at J, with 7 bases between the two ends. The CDR3 is 12 residues long. CDR3 coding DNA: TGTGCCAGCAGCCCCCAGGACAATGAGCAGTTCTTC. This sequence encodes CASSPQDNEQFF.

The chain carries TRBV29-1 and TRBJ2-1; tentative D call: TRBD1 (5 bases). This CDR3 is built from 15 residues. V lost 4 bases, J lost 10 bases, and 23 bases lay in between. The germline V gene has CDR1 SQVTM and CDR2 ANQGSEA. The CDR3 protein is CSVASRTLPSGEQFF. CDR3 in DNA: TGCAGCGTTGCGAGCAGGACACTACCCTCAGGGGAGCAGTTCTTC.

The chain has TRBV29-1 and TRBJ2-1, with 9 bases identical to TRBD1. This CDR3 region has 14 residues. The trim removed 4 bases at V and 5 bases at J, leaving 6 bases unmatched. Germline CDR1 is SQVTM and CDR2 is ANQGSEA. The CDR3 DNA follows: TGCAGCGTTGCCACCGGGACAGGGAACAATGAGCAGTTCTTC. It codes for CSVATGTGNNEQFF.

This rearrangement joins TRBV13 to TRBJ1-1; 7 bases line up with TRBD1. The V segment lost 4 bases and the J segment 3 bases; nucleotides outside the gene matches: 5. The CDR3 has 14 amino acids. The germline CDR1 and CDR2 sequences are PRHDT and FYEKMQ (reference sequence). For the CDR3, the DNA is TGTGCCAGCAGCTCCAGGGGGGTGGACACTGAAGCTTTCTTT. Amino acids: CASSSRGVDTEAFF.

The chain uses TRBV9 and TRBJ2-1, with 8 bases fitting TRBD1. The CDR3 runs 16 residues. Unmatched junction bases numbered 7, after V lost 2 bases and J lost 3 bases. Per germline, CDR1 SGDLS and CDR2 YYNGEE. The CDR3 DNA reads TGTGCCAGCAGCGTTTTGACAGGGGACCACTACAATGAGCAGTTCTTC. This sequence encodes CASSVLTGDHYNEQFF.

This clonotype occurred once. The rearrangement links TRBV20-1 to TRBJ1-1; TRBD1 might be the D (5 bases). V dropped 3 bases and J dropped 3 bases, with 17 bases sitting between them. The CDR3 is 15 amino acids. The germline V gene encodes CDR1 DFQATT and CDR2 SNEGSKA (reference sequence). CDR3 sequence reads: CSASRGGRADTEAFF. In nucleotides, the CDR3 is TGCAGTGCTAGTAGGGGCGGGAGGGCGGACACTGAAGCTTTCTTT.

The chain employs TRBV13 and TRBJ1-1; D is undetermined. CDR1 and CDR2 (germline): PRHDT, FYEKMQ (reference sequence). This CDR3 spans 15 amino acids. Trimming removed 0 bases from V and 7 bases from J, with 15 bases in between. Here the CDR3 reads CASSLGVPSSGEAFF. In DNA, the CDR3 is TGTGCCAGCAGCTTAGGCGTCCCATCGTCCGGTGAAGCTTTCTTT. The entire variable domain, with the rest obtained from reference TRBV13 and TRBJ1-1, is as follows: AAGVIQSPRHLIKEKRETATLKCYPIPRHDTVYWYQQGPGQDPQFLISFYEKMQSDKGSIPDRFSAQQFSDYHSELNMSSLELGDSALYFCASSLGVPSSGEAFFGQGTRLTVV.

The chain combines TRBV20-1 with TRBJ2-3; D unclear. Germline V gives CDR1 DFQATT, CDR2 SNEGSKA (reference sequence). CDR3 size: 16 residues. Trimming took off 6 bases at V and 0 bases at J, with 19 bases between the two ends. CDR3 sequence reads: CSAYPFLGRSTDTQYF. CDR3 coding DNA: TGCAGTGCGTACCCCTTTCTGGGCCGGAGCACAGATACGCAGTATTTT.

The chain employs TRBV20-1 and TRBJ1-5; TRBD1 might be the D (5 bases). In germline, CDR1 is DFQATT, CDR2 SNEGSKA (reference sequence). The CDR3 length is 13 residues. Trimming removed 5 bases at V and 4 bases at J, with 12 bases between. The CDR3 DNA sequence: TGCAGTGCTCGTACAGGAGCGAATCAGCCCCAGCATTTT. It codes for CSARTGANQPQHF.

The rearrangement links TRBV11-2 to TRBJ2-3; a weak D match, TRBD1 (5 bases). There are 16 residues in the CDR3. V was pared by 1 base and J by 1 base, with 12 bases between. The germline CDR1 and CDR2 sequences are SGHAT and FQNNGV. The CDR3, as DNA: TGTGCCAGCAGCTTAGGAAAGGGGCTCGGCACAGATACGCAGTATTTT. Residues: CASSLGKGLGTDTQYF.

The chain is built from TRBV18 and TRBJ2-7, with D uncertain. V was cut by 3 bases and J by 0 bases, with 6 bases left in between. The CDR3 covers 13 residues. Germline CDR1 reads KGHSH; CDR2 reads LQKENI. This CDR3 is CASSPPSSYEQYV. CDR3 in DNA: TGTGCCAGCTCACCCCCTAGCTCCTACGAGCAGTACGTC.

For this clonotype: Mismatch with germline at one junction end may stem from a read error. This chain connects TRBV3-1 to TRBJ1-3; a possible D gene is TRBD1 (5 bases). The germline CDR1 and CDR2 sequences are LGHDT and YNNKEL (reference sequence). The CDR3 extends over 15 amino acids. DNA for the CDR3: TGTGCCAGCAGCCGGTACAGGAACTCTGGGAACACCATATATTTT. Residues: CASSRYRNSGNTIYF.

The J gene is TRBJ1-1, the V gene TRBV20-1, with D unresolved. Germline CDR1 reads DFQATT; CDR2 reads SNEGSKA (reference sequence). Trimming shortened V by 6 bases and J by 1 base, and 12 bases separated the two germline ends. The CDR3 has 13 amino acids. The CDR3 DNA follows: TGCAGTGCCTCCCGTCCAGGGAACACTGAAGCTTTCTTT. Encoded protein: CSASRPGNTEAFF.

The V call is TRBV30, the J call TRBJ1-6, with TRBD1 matching 8 bases. V lost 6 bases, J lost 9 bases, and 10 bases stayed unmatched. Per germline, CDR1 GTSNPN and CDR2 SVGIG (reference sequence). The CDR3 has 14 amino acids. DNA of the CDR3: TGTGCCTGCAACCGGGACAGGTCGGGTTCACCCCTCCACTTT. It encodes CACNRDRSGSPLHF.

V is TRBV7-8 and J is TRBJ1-1; 7 positions match TRBD1. V lost 5 bases and J lost 5; bases outside the gene matches: 8. Germline CDR1 is SGHVS and CDR2 is FQNEAQ. This CDR3 spans 14 amino acids. CDR3 protein: CASSPQTGETEAFF. The CDR3 DNA is TGTGCCAGCAGCCCACAAACAGGGGAGACTGAAGCTTTCTTT.